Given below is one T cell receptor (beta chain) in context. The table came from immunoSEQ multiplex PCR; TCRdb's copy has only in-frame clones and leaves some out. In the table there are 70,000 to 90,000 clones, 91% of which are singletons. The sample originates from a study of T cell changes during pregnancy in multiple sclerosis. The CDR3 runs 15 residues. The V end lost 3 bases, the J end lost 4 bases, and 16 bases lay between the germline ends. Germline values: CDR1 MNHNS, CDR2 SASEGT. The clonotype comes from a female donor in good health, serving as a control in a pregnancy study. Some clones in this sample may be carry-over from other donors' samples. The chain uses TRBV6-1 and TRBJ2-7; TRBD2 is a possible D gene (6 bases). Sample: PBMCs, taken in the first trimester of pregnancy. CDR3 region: CASSELMGGGYEQYF. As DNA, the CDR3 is TGTGCCAGCAGTGAGCTAATGGGGGGTGGGTACGAGCAGTACTTC.